The 27 T cell receptor beta chains listed next were all sequenced from one sample in a study of T cells after yellow fever vaccination. Each CDR3 protein is one row after TCRdb ran MiXCR on the 5' RACE reads. The table records under 55,000 distinct CDR3 sequences, about 6.8% of them present only once. Sequencing was performed on CD8+ T cells not binding an NS4B(214-222) dextramer, sorted from PBMCs, taken 45 days after the yellow fever booster vaccination. The receptors originated from a man aged 25-40 years who received the YFV17D yellow fever vaccine.

The J gene is TRBJ1-1, the V gene TRBV20-1, with TRBD1 matching over 9 bases. This CDR3 has 13 amino acids. Germline-derived CDR1 and CDR2 are DFQATT and SNEGSKA (reference sequence). The trim removed 6 bases at V and 3 bases at J, leaving 5 bases unmatched. The CDR3 region is CSAATGGYTEAFF. CDR3 DNA: TGCAGTGCCGCAACAGGGGGCTACACTGAAGCTTTCTTT.

This clonotype was observed many times. This rearrangement joins TRBV2 to TRBJ2-4; the D gene is possibly TRBD2 (6 bases). Germline loops: CDR1 SNHLY, CDR2 FYNNEI. The germline V and J ends were trimmed by 5 bases and 4 bases, with 15 bases remaining between them. The CDR3 covers 15 residues. The CDR3 here is CASSRDSSSKNIQYF. In nucleotides, the CDR3 is TGTGCCAGCAGTCGGGACTCGAGCTCAAAAAACATTCAGTACTTC.

The chain recombines TRBV5-6 with TRBJ2-1, with D possibly matching TRBD2 (5 bases). V was shortened by 0 bases and J by 6 bases, with 13 bases between the two germline ends. This CDR3 region has 15 residues. CDR1 and CDR2 from the germline V gene are SGHDT and YYEEEE. The CDR3 bases are TGTGCCAGCAGCTTGGCGGTATCTAGCTCCAATGAGCAGTTCTTC. Amino acids: CASSLAVSSSNEQFF.

This clonotype was seen repeatedly, ten times or more. The chain has TRBV9 and TRBJ2-6; possibly TRBD1 or TRBD2 for D (5 bases each). Germline CDR1 and CDR2: SGDLS and YYNGEE. CDR3 length: 15 amino acids. Trimming shortened V by 3 bases and J by 2 bases, and 9 bases separated the two germline ends. CDR3 loop: CASSAGGTGANVLTF. CDR3 DNA: TGTGCCAGCAGCGCTGGGGGAACTGGGGCCAACGTCCTGACTTTC.

This clonotype appeared many times. V gene TRBV7-2 combines with J gene TRBJ1-1; D gene uncertain. This CDR3 contains 14 residues. V shed 2 bases and J shed 4 bases, with 11 bases lying between them. Germline CDR1 is SGHTA and CDR2 is FQGNSA. The CDR3 sequence is CASSLIFCSTEAFF. Here the CDR3 DNA reads TGTGCCAGCAGCTTAATCTTTTGCAGCACTGAAGCTTTCTTT.

This clonotype was observed at least ten times. This chain connects TRBV6-2 or TRBV6-3 to TRBJ2-1; D not resolved. The CDR3 covers 16 residues. V shed 0 bases and J shed 2 bases, with 11 bases lying between them. Germline CDR1 and CDR2: MNHEY and SVGEGT. The CDR3 nucleotides are TGTGCCAGCAGTTACTCGATGCAGAGCCCCTACAATGAGCAGTTCTTC. Protein: CASSYSMQSPYNEQFF.

The chain links TRBV5-6 to TRBJ2-5; D perhaps matches TRBD2 (5 bases). This CDR3 spans 17 amino acids. Germline CDR1 SGHDT, CDR2 YYEEEE. The V end lost 4 bases, the J end lost 0 bases, and 19 bases lay between the germline ends. CDR3 residues: CASSPPLGERNQETQYF. The CDR3 DNA reads as TGTGCCAGCAGCCCACCGTTGGGAGAGCGAAACCAAGAGACCCAGTACTTC. The entire variable domain, with the rest obtained from reference TRBV5-6 and TRBJ2-5, is as follows: DAGVTQSPTHLIKTRGQQVTLRCSPKSGHDTVSWYQQALGQGPQFIFQYYEEEERQRGNFPDRFSGHQFPNYSSELNVNALLLGDSALYLCASSPPLGERNQETQYFGPGTRLLVL.

This clonotype was seen only a few times. The rearrangement uses TRBV5-5 and TRBJ1-1; 8 bases are a match to TRBD1. J was trimmed by 0 bases and V by 4 bases; bases with no gene match: 2. The germline V gene has CDR1 SGHKS and CDR2 YYEKEE (reference sequence). This CDR3 has 14 amino acids. CDR3 amino acids: CASSQGALNTEAFF. DNA of the CDR3: TGTGCCAGCAGCCAGGGGGCGTTGAACACTGAAGCTTTCTTT.

This clonotype was seen ten or more times. This rearrangement joins TRBV7-9 to TRBJ2-7; tentative D call: TRBD2 (6 bases). From germline, CDR1 is SEHNR and CDR2 FQNEAQ (reference sequence). The CDR3 has 14 amino acids. The germline V and J ends were trimmed by 6 bases and 7 bases, with 19 bases remaining between them. The CDR3 region is CASRPSASFQEQYF. CDR3 nucleotide sequence: TGTGCCAGCAGGCCTAGCGCCAGTTTCCAAGAGCAGTACTTC.

The rearrangement uses TRBV7-2 and TRBJ2-5; TRBD1 might be the D (6 bases). This CDR3 has 12 residues. Germline values: CDR1 SGHTA, CDR2 FQGNSA. Trimming stripped 4 bases from V and 6 bases from J, with 9 bases between. Here the CDR3 reads CASSSDSQTQYF. The CDR3 DNA reads TGTGCCAGCAGCTCGGACAGTCAGACCCAGTACTTC.

The rearrangement uses TRBV7-8 and TRBJ2-7, with D possibly matching TRBD2 (5 bases). The length of the CDR3 is 15 residues. Germline V gene data show CDR1 as SGHVS and CDR2 as FQNEAQ. Trimming cost V 5 bases and J 2 bases, with 16 bases left between them. CDR3 region: CASSPYPERTYEQYF. The CDR3 DNA reads as TGTGCCAGCAGCCCTTACCCGGAGCGGACCTACGAGCAGTACTTC.

This clonotype has just a few counts. The chain combines TRBV4-3 with TRBJ2-3; possibly TRBD2 for D (5 bases). Deletions cut 2 bases from V and 0 bases from J, with 21 bases between. Germline V gives CDR1 LGHNA, CDR2 YSLEER. The CDR3 length is 19 residues. In DNA form, the CDR3 reads TGCGCCAGCAGCCAACCTGTCGCGGGTGCCGACCCTAGCACAGATACGCAGTATTTT. Translation: CASSQPVAGADPSTDTQYF.

This clonotype was picked up many times. The rearrangement joins TRBV11-3 to TRBJ2-3, with a possible D match to TRBD2 (5 bases). Per the germline V gene, CDR1 is SGHNT and CDR2 is YENEEA. This CDR3 is built from 13 residues. Trimming removed 6 bases from V and 2 bases from J, with 9 bases in between. In nucleotides, the CDR3 is TGTGCCAGCAGGAGTCGGGACACAGATACGCAGTATTTT. Amino acid sequence: CASRSRDTDTQYF.

This clonotype showed up many times. V gene TRBV29-1 combines with J gene TRBJ2-7, with TRBD1 matching 9 bases. The V gene's germline CDR1 is SQVTM and CDR2 ANQGSEA. This CDR3 spans 13 amino acids. J lost 4 bases, V lost 3 bases, and 4 bases had no gene match. The CDR3 loop reads CSVEGTGQYEQYF. CDR3 DNA sequence: TGCAGCGTTGAGGGGACAGGGCAGTACGAGCAGTACTTC.

This clonotype was recorded many times. J is TRBJ2-2 and V is TRBV9, with D unresolved. Germline V lookup: CDR1 SGDLS, CDR2 YYNGEE. Trimming pared 3 bases from V and 1 base from J, leaving 13 bases between. This CDR3 has 16 residues. CDR3: CASSGGPSGNTGELFF. As DNA, the CDR3 is TGTGCCAGCAGCGGTGGTCCCTCTGGGAACACCGGGGAGCTGTTTTTT.

A word on this clonotype: A read error may explain this, as a much larger clone is one base away. V usage is TRBV20-1 and J usage is TRBJ2-3, with 11 bases matching TRBD2. This CDR3 has 16 amino acids. CDR1 and CDR2 from the germline V gene are DFQATT and SNEGSKA (reference sequence). CDR3 sequence (DNA): TGCTGTGCTAGAGATCTCGGACTAGCGGGCTCAGATACGCAGTATTTT. Protein: CCARDLGLAGSDTQYF.

This clonotype was seen many times. The chain is built from TRBV5-8 and TRBJ2-1; D gene unclear. V lost 0 bases and J lost 0, with 13 bases in between. CDR3 size: 17 residues. Germline V gene sequence: CDR1 SGHTS, CDR2 YDEGEE. CDR3 sequence reads: CASSLGLDQSSYNEQFF. CDR3 nucleotide sequence: TGTGCCAGCAGCTTGGGGTTGGACCAGAGCTCCTACAATGAGCAGTTCTTC.

This clonotype was seen repeatedly, ten times or more. V is TRBV29-1 and J is TRBJ2-7; D call uncertain. V was cut by 4 bases and J by 5 bases, with 6 bases left in between. This CDR3 comprises 10 residues. Per the germline V gene, CDR1 is SQVTM and CDR2 is ANQGSEA. Here the CDR3 reads CSVVQNEQYF. CDR3 bases: TGCAGCGTTGTACAGAACGAGCAGTACTTC.

This clonotype has at least ten counts. The chain carries TRBV20-1 and TRBJ1-2; TRBD1 might be the D (6 bases). CDR3 size: 12 residues. The V gene's germline CDR1 is DFQATT and CDR2 SNEGSKA (reference sequence). V lost 3 bases and J 5 bases, leaving 10 bases between the germline ends. CDR3 loop: CSARDSGYGYTF. CDR3 coding DNA: TGCAGTGCTAGGGACAGTGGATATGGCTACACCTTC.

This clonotype occurred many times. The chain has TRBV20-1 and TRBJ2-5; possibly TRBD1 for D (7 bases). The V gene lost 0 bases and the J gene lost 5 bases, with 16 bases spanning the gap. Looked up from germline, CDR1 is DFQATT and CDR2 is SNEGSKA (reference sequence). The CDR3 length is 15 residues. CDR3 DNA sequence: TGCAGTGCTAGAGATACAGGGGACTTCTGGGAGACCCAGTACTTC. Protein product: CSARDTGDFWETQYF.

This clonotype was counted ten times or more. The rearrangement links TRBV11-2 to TRBJ2-5; the match to TRBD2 covers 9 bases. Germline V gene sequence: CDR1 SGHAT, CDR2 FQNNGV. The CDR3 sequence is 14 residues long. V dropped 4 bases and J dropped 1; count of bases not matched to a gene: 1. The CDR3 DNA reads TGTGCCAGCAGCTCTAGCGGGACCCAAGAGACCCAGTACTTC. It translates to CASSSSGTQETQYF.

There are many counts of this clonotype. The rearrangement joins TRBV6-2 or TRBV6-3 to TRBJ2-7; no firm D call. The CDR3 consists of 13 residues. The germline V gene has CDR1 MNHEY and CDR2 SVGEGT. Trimming removed 0 bases from V and 6 bases from J, with 9 bases in between. The DNA for the CDR3 is TGTGCCAGCAGTTACTCTACCAGTGGCGAGCAGTACTTC. It yields the protein CASSYSTSGEQYF.

In its sample, this clonotype was seen many times. This sequence joins TRBV4-2 and TRBJ2-1; D may be TRBD1 (5 bases). V was clipped by 6 bases and J by 10 bases, with 13 bases between them. The CDR3 length is 12 residues. Germline V gene data show CDR1 as LGHNA and CDR2 as YNFKEQ. CDR3 coding DNA: TGTGCCAGCAGATTAGGGGTTGAGGAGCAGTTCTTC. Translated, it gives CASRLGVEEQFF.

In its sample, this clonotype was seen a few times. The chain couples TRBV12-3 or TRBV12-4 to TRBJ2-3, with TRBD1 as a possible D gene (6 bases). The CDR3 runs to 16 residues. V lost 4 bases and J 2 bases, leaving 16 bases between the germline ends. The CDR3 region is CASSSEQGRDTDTQYF. The DNA of the CDR3 is TGTGCCAGCAGTTCAGAACAGGGTCGTGACACAGATACGCAGTATTTT.

This clonotype was detected many times. V gene TRBV9 combines with J gene TRBJ2-5; 14 positions agree with TRBD2. Germline CDR1 is SGDLS and CDR2 is YYNGEE. The junction had 2 bases not matched to a gene; V was cut back by 3 bases and J by 4 bases. The CDR3 spans 15 residues. CDR3 in amino acids: CASSAGLAGVETQYF. The CDR3 DNA reads as TGTGCCAGCAGCGCGGGACTAGCGGGAGTAGAGACCCAGTACTTC.

This clonotype rates as medium-sized. The V call is TRBV19, the J call TRBJ1-3, with D maybe TRBD1 (6 bases). Germline V lookup: CDR1 LNHDA, CDR2 SQIVND (reference sequence). V dropped 5 bases and J dropped 9 bases, with 14 bases sitting between them. The length of the CDR3 is 13 residues. The CDR3 nucleotides are TGTGCCAGTAGTCACAGGGACTCCACCACCATATATTTT. Translated: CASSHRDSTTIYF.

This clonotype was seen at least ten times. The chain employs TRBV27 and TRBJ2-7; tentatively, D is TRBD1 or TRBD2 (5 bases each). Germline V gene data show CDR1 as MNHEY and CDR2 as SMNVEV (reference sequence). With 3 bases removed from V and 4 bases from J, the gap between germline ends came to 16 bases. The CDR3 has 15 amino acids. Here the CDR3 reads CASSFTGALMYEQYF. Here the CDR3 DNA reads TGTGCCAGCAGTTTTACCGGGGCCCTAATGTACGAGCAGTACTTC.